Shown below are 29 T cell receptor beta chains from a single sample sequenced in a study of tumor-infiltrating lymphocytes in glioblastoma multiforme. Multiple V-beta primers and a C-beta primer amplified TCRB from RNA. TCRdb itself ran the multiplex PCR reads through MiXCR, one entry per CDR3 protein. Here the sample spans 20,000 or so distinct CDR3 sequences, 65% to 80% being singletons. Sequencing was performed on peripheral blood. Source of these receptors: a male donor with glioblastoma.

This clonotype was recorded a few times. With a much larger clone just one base away, this may be a read error. CDR3 sequence: CASTPQGPTNEQFF. CDR3 sequence (DNA): TGTGCCAGCACCCCCCAGGGACCTACCAATGAGCAGTTCTTC. The chain is built from TRBV12-3 or TRBV12-4 and TRBJ2-1, with D perhaps being TRBD1 or TRBD2 (5 bases each). This CDR3 is 14 amino acids long. Trimming took 7 bases from V and 6 from J, leaving 16 bases between them.

This clonotype was picked up a small number of times. This rearrangement joins TRBV20-1 to TRBJ2-4, with 9 bases matching TRBD1. Germline assignment: CDR1 DFQATT and CDR2 SNEGSKA (reference sequence). CDR3 length: 15 amino acids. The V gene end was trimmed by 2 bases and the J gene end by 7 bases; junction bases not matched to a gene: 9. The CDR3 here is CSARTHTGGKNIQYF. CDR3 coding DNA: TGCAGTGCTAGAACCCATACAGGGGGCAAGAACATTCAGTACTTC.

This clonotype was counted between two and nine times. The rearrangement uses TRBV24-1 and TRBJ1-5; D gene uncertain. The germline gives CDR1 KGHDR, CDR2 SFDVKD. The CDR3 runs to 11 residues. Trimming took off 5 bases at V and 7 bases at J, with 5 bases between the two ends. CDR3 nucleotides: TGTGCCACCAGTGCCGGGCAGCCCCAGCATTTT. Translated, it gives CATSAGQPQHF.

With respect to this clonotype: At one of its ends the junction is not consistent with the germline gene, which may arise from a read error. The chain is built from TRBV20-1 and TRBJ2-1, with TRBD2 matching 12 bases. CDR1 and CDR2 (germline): DFQATT, SNEGSKA (reference sequence). There are 15 residues in the CDR3. The CDR3 region has the DNA TGTAGTGCTAGACTCGGGACTAGCGGGCACAATGAGCAGTTCTTC. Protein product: CSARLGTSGHNEQFF.

To note about this clonotype: The final CDR3 position lacks the conserved phenylalanine or tryptophan, pointing to a likely read error. The limits of the CDR3 on the DNA are not certain, so only TCRdb's listed CDR3 is given. The V gene is TRBV11-2, the J gene TRBJ2-1; the table's D call TRBD2 went unverified against the DNA. Germline V CDR1 and CDR2: SGHAT, FQNNGV. Counting both end residues, the CDR3 totals 15 amino acids. CDR3 amino acids: CASSLLAGGGNGQSL.

Sample share makes this clonotype large. The chain joins TRBV11-2 to TRBJ2-7; D is uncertain. Looked up from germline, CDR1 is SGHAT and CDR2 is FQNNGV. The CDR3 has 13 amino acids. The V end was cut by 5 bases, the J end by 0 bases, with 8 bases between. The CDR3 protein is CASSNTYSYEQYF. The CDR3 DNA reads TGTGCCAGCAGCAATACTTACTCCTACGAGCAGTACTTC.

This clonotype has only a few counts. The CDR3 sequence is CSASPGGEQYF. The DNA for the CDR3 is TGCAGTGCTAGCCCAGGGGGCGAGCAGTACTTC. The chain employs TRBV20-1 and TRBJ2-7; TRBD1 aligns across 7 bases. CDR3 length: 11 residues. J gave up 6 bases and V 3 bases, and 2 bases lay outside the gene matches. Germline CDR1 is DFQATT and CDR2 is SNEGSKA (reference sequence).

Many counts were recorded for this clonotype. The chain has TRBV20-1 and TRBJ2-5; 13 nucleotides match TRBD2. After removal of 1 base from V and 7 bases from J, the junction contained 9 bases not matched to a gene. CDR3 size: 16 residues. CDR1 DFQATT and CDR2 SNEGSKA come from the germline V gene (reference sequence). CDR3: CSARVRTSGRGATQYF. CDR3 DNA sequence: TGCAGTGCTAGAGTAAGAACTAGCGGGAGGGGAGCGACCCAGTACTTC.

Comment on this clonotype: A junction end diverges from the germline sequence, so it may reflect a read error. The chain joins TRBV11-2 to TRBJ2-3; 10 positions match TRBD2. In germline, CDR1 is SGHAT, CDR2 FQNNGV. The CDR3 spans 19 residues. The CDR3: CASSLDQLAGDPSRDTQYF. CDR3 DNA: TGTGCCAGCAGCTTAGATCAGCTAGCGGGGGACCCTAGCAGAGATACGCAGTATTTT.

V usage is TRBV11-2 and J usage is TRBJ2-7; D is unclear. Trimming took 9 bases from V and 5 from J, leaving 14 bases between them. CDR1 is SGHAT and CDR2 is FQNNGV in the germline V gene. The CDR3 totals 12 residues. CDR3 DNA sequence: TGTGCCAGTATGTCACGAGCCCACGAGCAGTACTTC. Translating gives CASMSRAHEQYF.

The V call is TRBV4-1, the J call TRBJ2-2, with D perhaps matching TRBD1 (5 bases). Germline V gene lookup returns CDR1 MGHRA and CDR2 YSYEKL. Trimming removed 5 bases from V and 5 bases from J, with 12 bases in between. The length of the CDR3 is 14 residues. CDR3: CASSIQGWTGELFF. CDR3 sequence (DNA): TGCGCCAGCAGCATTCAGGGATGGACCGGGGAGCTGTTTTTT.

In this sample, this clonotype turned up many times. The chain joins TRBV5-1 to TRBJ2-2, with D tentatively TRBD1 (5 bases). Germline lookup yields CDR1 SGHRS and CDR2 YFSETQ. V was pared by 5 bases and J by 6 bases, with 5 bases between. This CDR3 has 11 residues. As DNA, the CDR3 is TGCGCCAGCAGGGGGCCCGGGGAGCTGTTTTTT. It specifies CASRGPGELFF.

A single count supports this clonotype. The rearrangement joins TRBV29-1 to TRBJ2-1, with D possibly being TRBD1 or TRBD2 (5 bases each). The ends were cut back, 1 base at V and 8 bases at J, with 18 bases in the middle. This CDR3 comprises 15 residues. Germline V gene sequence: CDR1 SQVTM, CDR2 ANQGSEA. The CDR3 coding sequence is TGCAGCGTTGAAGGGGGTGAGGGGATTCGGGATGAGCAGTTCTTC. It encodes CSVEGGEGIRDEQFF.

Remarks on this clonotype: An end of the junction does not agree with germline; a read error may underlie this. The gene calls are TRBV13 and TRBJ2-3, with 7 bases aligning to TRBD2. The CDR3 has 15 amino acids. Germline V gene lookup returns CDR1 PRHDT and CDR2 FYEKMQ (reference sequence). The CDR3 loop is CAGSLIALASDTQYF. DNA for the CDR3: TGTGCCGGCAGCTTAATCGCACTAGCGTCAGATACGCAGTATTTT.

CDR3 in amino acids: CSAIRDGDGYTF. CDR3 nucleotides: TGCAGCGCCATCCGGGACGGGGATGGCTACACCTTC. The chain carries TRBV29-1 and TRBJ1-2; TRBD1 might be the D (5 bases). The CDR3 is 12 residues long. Germline V gives CDR1 SQVTM, CDR2 ANQGSEA. The V end lost 7 bases, the J end lost 6 bases, and 15 bases lay between the germline ends. Full variable domain (missing parts from reference TRBV29-1 and TRBJ1-2): SAVISQKPSRDICQRGTSLTIQCQVDSQVTMMFWYRQQPGQSLTLIATANQGSEATYESGFVIDKFPISRPNLTFSTLTVSNMSPEDSSIYLCSAIRDGDGYTFGSGTRLTVV.

The V and J genes are TRBV6-5 and TRBJ2-5; 9 bases line up with TRBD2. This CDR3 comprises 15 residues. The junction had 5 bases not matched to a gene; V was cut back by 0 bases and J by 6 bases. Germline V gives CDR1 MNHEY, CDR2 SVGAGI. CDR3 nucleotides: TGTGCCAGCAGTTACTCGGTTAGCGGGAGCCAGACCCAGTACTTC. Amino acid sequence: CASSYSVSGSQTQYF.

The chain is built from TRBV10-3 and TRBJ2-1; no definite D call. V was cut by 3 bases and J by 3 bases, with 21 bases left in between. The CDR3 runs to 18 residues. Germline CDR1 ENHRY, CDR2 SYGVKD. The CDR3 sequence: CAISDSMLGRLIYNEQFF. The CDR3 DNA reads as TGTGCCATCAGTGACTCGATGTTAGGCAGGCTGATCTACAATGAGCAGTTCTTC.

The chain combines TRBV20-1 with TRBJ2-1; D is undetermined. With 3 bases removed from V and 2 bases from J, the gap between germline ends came to 11 bases. The CDR3 is made up of 14 amino acids. Germline V gene data show CDR1 as DFQATT and CDR2 as SNEGSKA (reference sequence). CDR3 in DNA: TGCAGTGCTAGCGACCGCGAGCCCTACAATGAGCAGTTCTTC. It is translated as CSASDREPYNEQFF.

Comment on this clonotype: Relative to the germline gene, one junction end is altered; a read error may explain this. The chain recombines TRBV11-2 with TRBJ2-3; D is unresolved. The CDR3 spans 13 residues. Germline V gene data show CDR1 as SGHAT and CDR2 as FQNNGV. CDR3 protein: CSSSSCPRDTQYF. As DNA, the CDR3 is TGTTCCAGCAGCTCCTGTCCTCGAGATACGCAGTATTTT.

Worth noting for this clonotype: Likely a read error: the CDR3 ends without its conserved phenylalanine or tryptophan. It is unclear where the CDR3 begins or ends on the DNA, so no DNA is shown, and the CDR3 is as TCRdb lists it. The chain joins TRBV11-2 to TRBJ1-1. Germline loops: CDR1 SGHAT, CDR2 FQNNGV. The length of the CDR3 is 14 amino acids, counting both ends. The CDR3 here is CASSLPVMNTEALS.

The chain recombines TRBV11-3 with TRBJ2-1, with TRBD1 as a possible D gene (6 bases). The CDR3 covers 12 residues. The germline CDR1 and CDR2 sequences are SGHNT and YENEEA. Trimming cost V 4 bases and J 7 bases, with 8 bases left between them. This CDR3 is CASSSRGNEQFF. In nucleotides, the CDR3 is TGTGCCAGCAGCTCGAGGGGGAATGAGCAGTTCTTC.

The chain joins TRBV11-2 to TRBJ2-7, with D unclear. The CDR3 runs to 11 residues. Looked up from germline, CDR1 is SGHAT and CDR2 is FQNNGV. The CDR3 coding sequence is TGTCTCAGCAGCTTCCATCCCGAGCAGTACTTC. It codes for CLSSFHPEQYF.

This chain links TRBV29-1 with TRBJ2-5; D is ambiguous. The CDR3 is made up of 15 amino acids. CDR1 and CDR2 from the germline V gene are SQVTM and ANQGSEA. With 0 bases removed from V and 4 bases from J, the gap between germline ends came to 15 bases. The CDR3 loop is CSVEDGPTYGETQYF. Written as DNA, the CDR3 is TGCAGCGTTGAAGATGGACCAACCTACGGAGAGACCCAGTACTTC.

The chain has TRBV11-3 and TRBJ2-2; possibly TRBD1 for D (6 bases). Germline CDR1 and CDR2: SGHNT and YENEEA. The CDR3 loop spans 14 amino acids. Trimming removed 4 bases at V and 3 bases at J, with 9 bases between. This CDR3 is CASSSYRDTGELFF. CDR3 sequence (DNA): TGTGCCAGCAGCTCGTACAGGGACACCGGGGAGCTGTTTTTT.

This clonotype was seen repeatedly, ten times or more. This chain joins TRBV30 and TRBJ2-2, with 8 positions matching TRBD2. Germline assignment: CDR1 GTSNPN and CDR2 SVGIG (reference sequence). CDR3 length: 14 residues. The V segment lost 6 bases and the J segment 0 bases; nucleotides outside the gene matches: 3. In nucleotides, the CDR3 is TGTGCCTGCGCGGGACTAGCGAACACCGGGGAGCTGTTTTTT. Translating gives CACAGLANTGELFF.

V usage is TRBV6-1 and J usage is TRBJ2-7; D possibly corresponds to TRBD1 (5 bases). This CDR3 has 15 amino acids. Germline loops: CDR1 MNHNS, CDR2 SASEGT. This CDR3 reads CASSETTGGSYKQYV. Written as DNA, the CDR3 is TGTGCCAGCAGTGAAACTACAGGTGGATCCTACAAGCAGTACGTC.

The chain is built from TRBV11-2 and TRBJ2-3, with D perhaps matching TRBD1 (6 bases). CDR3 length: 14 amino acids. Trimming stripped 3 bases from V and 9 bases from J, with 16 bases between. Germline V CDR1 and CDR2: SGHAT, FQNNGV. The chain's CDR3 is CASSLEPLRGTQYF. CDR3 DNA: TGTGCCAGCAGCTTGGAACCGCTCAGGGGCACGCAGTATTTT.

This clonotype was recorded once. The chain couples TRBV11-2 to TRBJ2-5; D ambiguous. The germline gives CDR1 SGHAT, CDR2 FQNNGV. V was pared by 8 bases and J by 4 bases, with 11 bases between. CDR3 size: 12 residues. CDR3 DNA sequence: TGTGCCAGCCCGAGGATGACAGAGACCCAGTACTTC. Translation: CASPRMTETQYF. The full variable domain, rest sourced from reference TRBV11-2 and TRBJ2-5, is EAGVAQSPRYKIIEKRQSVAFWCNPISGHATLYWYQQILGQGPKLLIQFQNNGVVDDSQLPKDRFSAERLKGVDSTLKIQPAKLEDSAVYLCASPRMTETQYFGPGTRLLVL.

This chain joins TRBV6-5 and TRBJ2-5; D might be TRBD1 or TRBD2, each matching 5 bases. Trimming shortened V by 5 bases and J by 7 bases, and 17 bases separated the two germline ends. This CDR3 is 14 amino acids long. Germline values: CDR1 MNHEY, CDR2 SVGAGI. CDR3 bases: TGTGCCAGCAGTAACGGGGACGGCCCCGGGACCCAGTACTTC. This sequence encodes CASSNGDGPGTQYF.